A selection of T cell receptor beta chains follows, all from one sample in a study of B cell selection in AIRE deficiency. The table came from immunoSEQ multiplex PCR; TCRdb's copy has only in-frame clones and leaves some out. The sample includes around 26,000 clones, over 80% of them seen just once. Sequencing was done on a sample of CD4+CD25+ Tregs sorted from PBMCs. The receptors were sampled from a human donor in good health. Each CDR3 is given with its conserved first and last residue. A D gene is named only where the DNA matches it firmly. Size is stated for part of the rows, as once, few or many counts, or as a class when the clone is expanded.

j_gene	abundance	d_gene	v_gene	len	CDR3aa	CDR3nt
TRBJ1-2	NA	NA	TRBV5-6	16	CASSLYRDGYNYGYTF	TGTGCCAGCAGCTTGTATAGGGACGGTTATAACTATGGCTACACCTTC
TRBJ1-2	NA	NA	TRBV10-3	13	CAISETGVAGYTF	TGTGCCATCAGTGAGACGGGGGTCGCTGGCTACACCTTC
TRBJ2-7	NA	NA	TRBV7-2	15	CASSFLHGTSYEQYF	TGTGCCAGCAGCTTCCTACATGGTACGTCCTACGAGCAGTACTTC
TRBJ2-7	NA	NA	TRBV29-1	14	CSVEDLRRGYEQYF	TGCAGCGTTGAAGATCTCAGACGTGGCTACGAGCAGTACTTC
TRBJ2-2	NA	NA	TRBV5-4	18	CASSSPSSGTAGTGELFF	TGTGCCAGCAGCTCCCCGAGTAGTGGGACAGCGGGCACCGGGGAGCTGTTTTTT
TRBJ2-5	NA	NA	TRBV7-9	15	CASSLGQGLQQTQYF	TGTGCCAGCAGCTTAGGCCAGGGGCTCCAACAGACCCAGTACTTC
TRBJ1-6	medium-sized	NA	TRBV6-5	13	CASTTQVASPLHF	TGTGCCAGCACTACACAGGTAGCTTCACCCCTCCACTTT
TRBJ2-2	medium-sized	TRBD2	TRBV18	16	CASSPFYDTSAGELFF	TGTGCCAGCTCACCATTCTACGATACTAGCGCCGGGGAGCTGTTTTTT
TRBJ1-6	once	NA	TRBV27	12	CATRTNNSPLHF	TGTGCCACCCGGACCAATAATTCACCCCTCCACTTT
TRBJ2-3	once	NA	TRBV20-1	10	CSGGRDTQYF	TGCAGTGGAGGGCGGGATACGCAGTATTTT
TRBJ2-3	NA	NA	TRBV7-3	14	CASSSDRGADTQYF	TGTGCCAGCAGCTCCGATCGTGGAGCAGATACGCAGTATTTT
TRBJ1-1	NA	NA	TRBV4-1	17	CASSQDKGTPMNTEAFF	TGCGCCAGCAGCCAAGATAAAGGGACACCCATGAACACTGAAGCTTTCTTT
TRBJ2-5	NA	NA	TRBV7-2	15	CASSLVGLAEETQYF	TGTGCCAGCAGCTTAGTAGGCCTAGCTGAAGAGACCCAGTACTTC
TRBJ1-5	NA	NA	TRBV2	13	CASTPQPVQPQHF	TGTGCCAGCACCCCCCAACCCGTTCAGCCCCAGCATTTT
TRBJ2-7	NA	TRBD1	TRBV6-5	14	CASSYRGLSYEQYF	TGTGCCAGCAGTTATAGGGGGCTCTCCTACGAGCAGTACTTC
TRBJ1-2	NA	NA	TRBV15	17	CATSRALGRVGSTGYTF	TGTGCCACCAGCAGAGCCCTGGGCAGGGTGGGCTCTACCGGCTACACCTTC
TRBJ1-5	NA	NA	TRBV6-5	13	CASGVLGNQPQHF	TGTGCCAGCGGGGTTTTAGGAAATCAGCCCCAGCATTTT
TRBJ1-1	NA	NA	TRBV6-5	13	CASSRQLNTEAFF	TGTGCCAGCAGTCGACAGTTGAACACTGAAGCTTTCTTT
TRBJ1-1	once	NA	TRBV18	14	CASSPTSGNTEAFF	TGTGCCAGCTCACCTACTTCGGGGAACACTGAAGCTTTCTTT
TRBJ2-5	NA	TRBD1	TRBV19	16	CASSRGGQDRWETQYF	TGTGCCAGTAGTAGAGGTGGACAGGACCGATGGGAGACCCAGTACTTC
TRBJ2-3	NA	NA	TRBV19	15	CASRSGARSTDTQYF	TGTGCCAGTAGGTCAGGGGCGCGGAGCACAGATACGCAGTATTTT
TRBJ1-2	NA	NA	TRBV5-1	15	CASSLVGGFRSGYTF	TGCGCCAGCAGCTTGGTGGGGGGCTTCCGGTCTGGCTACACCTTC
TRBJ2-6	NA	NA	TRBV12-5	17	CASGGFTGFAGANVLTF	TGTGCTAGTGGCGGATTCACAGGGTTTGCTGGGGCCAACGTCCTGACTTTC
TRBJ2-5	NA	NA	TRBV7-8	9	CAEGETQYF	TGTGCAGAGGGAGAGACCCAGTACTTC
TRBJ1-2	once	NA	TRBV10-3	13	CAISEDRSYGYTF	TGTGCCATCAGTGAGGACAGATCCTATGGCTACACCTTC
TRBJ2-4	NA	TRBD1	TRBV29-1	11	CSFRDSNIQYF	TGCAGCTTCCGGGACAGCAACATTCAGTACTTC
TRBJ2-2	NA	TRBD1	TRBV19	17	CASTTRTGAVDTGELFF	TGTGCCAGTACCACGAGGACAGGGGCGGTGGACACCGGGGAGCTGTTTTTT
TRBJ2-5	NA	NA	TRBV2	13	CASSDAFQETQYF	TGTGCCAGCAGTGATGCCTTCCAAGAGACCCAGTACTTC
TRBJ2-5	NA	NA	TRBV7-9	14	CASSLRTAQETQYF	TGTGCCAGCAGCTTAAGGACAGCCCAAGAGACCCAGTACTTC
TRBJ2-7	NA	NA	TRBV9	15	CASSKGDIKGYEQYF	TGTGCCAGCAGCAAGGGGGACATCAAAGGTTACGAGCAGTACTTC
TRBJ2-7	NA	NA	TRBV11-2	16	CASSLGPGTSGYEQYF	TGTGCCAGCAGCCTCGGCCCCGGGACATCAGGTTACGAGCAGTACTTC
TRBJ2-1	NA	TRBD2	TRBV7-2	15	CASSAGLAGGHEQFF	TGTGCCAGCAGCGCGGGACTAGCGGGGGGGCATGAGCAGTTCTTC
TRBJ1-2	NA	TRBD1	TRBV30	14	CACWLGQGNYGYTF	TGTGCCTGTTGGTTAGGACAGGGTAACTATGGCTACACCTTC
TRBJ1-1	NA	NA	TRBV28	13	CASTRVASREAFF	TGTGCCAGCACGAGGGTAGCATCCCGTGAAGCTTTCTTT
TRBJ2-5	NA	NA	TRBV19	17	CASSISGRAGRGETQYF	TGTGCCAGTAGTATAAGTGGGCGGGCAGGACGGGGAGAGACCCAGTACTTC
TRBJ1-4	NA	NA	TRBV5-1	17	CASSLGTYNYGNEKLFF	TGCGCCAGCAGCTTGGGGACGTATAACTACGGTAATGAAAAACTGTTTTTT
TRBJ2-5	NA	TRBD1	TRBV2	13	CASRGTGQETQYF	TGTGCCAGCAGGGGGACAGGCCAAGAGACCCAGTACTTC
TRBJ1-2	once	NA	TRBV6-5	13	CASSNTGYYGYTF	TGTGCCAGCAGTAATACAGGGTATTATGGCTACACCTTC
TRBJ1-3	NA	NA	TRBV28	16	CASSFLGRSSGNTIYF	TGTGCCAGCAGTTTCCTTGGACGGAGCTCTGGAAACACCATATATTTT
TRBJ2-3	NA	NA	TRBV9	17	CASSVGQPWGSTDTQYF	TGTGCCAGCAGCGTGGGCCAGCCATGGGGTAGCACAGATACGCAGTATTTT
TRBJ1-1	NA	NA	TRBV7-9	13	CASSYQGNTEAFF	TGTGCCAGCAGTTATCAGGGTAACACTGAAGCTTTCTTT
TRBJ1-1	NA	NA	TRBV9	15	CASSVVSSMNTEAFF	TGTGCCAGCAGCGTAGTATCCTCTATGAACACTGAAGCTTTCTTT
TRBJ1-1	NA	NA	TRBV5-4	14	CASSFQGPRVEAFF	TGTGCCAGCAGCTTTCAGGGGCCCAGGGTTGAAGCTTTCTTT
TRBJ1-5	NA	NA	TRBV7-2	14	CASSFGGTKQPQHF	TGTGCCAGCAGCTTCGGGGGGACGAAACAGCCCCAGCATTTT
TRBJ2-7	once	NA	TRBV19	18	CASSISLGWAATSYEQYF	TGTGCCAGTAGTATCAGCTTAGGTTGGGCGGCAACCTCCTACGAGCAGTACTTC
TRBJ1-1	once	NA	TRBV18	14	CASSPQAGDTEAFF	TGTGCCAGCTCACCACAGGCCGGGGACACTGAAGCTTTCTTT
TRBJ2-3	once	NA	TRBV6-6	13	CASRGQTTDTQYF	TGTGCCAGCAGGGGGCAGACCACAGATACGCAGTATTTT
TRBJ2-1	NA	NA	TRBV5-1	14	CASSLFAGAGEQFF	TGCGCCAGCAGCTTGTTCGCGGGGGCGGGTGAGCAGTTCTTC
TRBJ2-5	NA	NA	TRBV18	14	CASSPRGATETQYF	TGTGCCAGCTCCCCCCGAGGGGCCACGGAGACCCAGTACTTC
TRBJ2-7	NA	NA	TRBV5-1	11	CASSLGGEQYF	TGCGCCAGCAGCTTAGGGGGAGAGCAGTACTTC
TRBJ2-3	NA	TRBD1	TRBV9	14	CASSVGQGANTQYF	TGTGCCAGCAGCGTAGGACAGGGGGCGAATACGCAGTATTTT
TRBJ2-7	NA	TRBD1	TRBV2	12	CASTTRTGEQYF	TGTGCCAGCACCACACGGACAGGGGAGCAGTACTTC
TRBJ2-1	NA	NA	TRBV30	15	CASATRTGWNNEQFF	TGTGCCTCCGCAACCCGGACGGGTTGGAACAATGAGCAGTTCTTC